The TCR beta chain under discussion was sequenced for a study of T cell responses to AZD1222 COVID-19 vaccine. Measured with immunoSEQ multiplex PCR; TCRdb has only the in-frame clones, and not every one. Of 72,000 or so clones detected, approximately 90% appear once; the ten largest clones hold roughly a quarter. Germline loops: CDR1 SGHDT, CDR2 YYEEEE. The CDR3 totals 17 residues. V lost 6 bases, J lost 7 bases, and 26 bases lay in between. The V call is TRBV5-6, the J call TRBJ2-1, with a tentative D call TRBD1 (6 bases). This receptor was taken from an adult in good health. This specimen was peripheral blood, taken on day 0 of AZD1222 vaccination. For the CDR3, the DNA is TGTGCCAGCACCAAACACGGCTTTGGGGGCTTGATTAATGAGCAGTTCTTC. Translating it yields CASTKHGFGGLINEQFF.